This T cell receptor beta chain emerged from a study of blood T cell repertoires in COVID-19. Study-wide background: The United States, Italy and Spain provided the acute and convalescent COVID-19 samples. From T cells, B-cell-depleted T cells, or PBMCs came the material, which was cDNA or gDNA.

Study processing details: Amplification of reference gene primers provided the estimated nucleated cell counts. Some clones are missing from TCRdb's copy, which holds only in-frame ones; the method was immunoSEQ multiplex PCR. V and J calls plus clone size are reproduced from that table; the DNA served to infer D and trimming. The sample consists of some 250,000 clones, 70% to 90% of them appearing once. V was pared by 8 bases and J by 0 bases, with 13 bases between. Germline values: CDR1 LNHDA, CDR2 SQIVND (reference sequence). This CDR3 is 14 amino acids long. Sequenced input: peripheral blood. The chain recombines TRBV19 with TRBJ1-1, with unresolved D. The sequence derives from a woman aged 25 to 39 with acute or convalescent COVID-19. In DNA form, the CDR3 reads TGTGCCAGTGTACGGCCCGGGATGAACACTGAAGCTTTCTTT. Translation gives CASVRPGMNTEAFF. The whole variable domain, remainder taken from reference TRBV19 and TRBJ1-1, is DGGITQSPKYLFRKEGQNVTLSCEQNLNHDAMYWYRQDPGQGLRLIYYSQIVNDFQKGDIAEGYSVSREKKESFPLTVTSAQKNPTAFYLCASVRPGMNTEAFFGQGTRLTVV.